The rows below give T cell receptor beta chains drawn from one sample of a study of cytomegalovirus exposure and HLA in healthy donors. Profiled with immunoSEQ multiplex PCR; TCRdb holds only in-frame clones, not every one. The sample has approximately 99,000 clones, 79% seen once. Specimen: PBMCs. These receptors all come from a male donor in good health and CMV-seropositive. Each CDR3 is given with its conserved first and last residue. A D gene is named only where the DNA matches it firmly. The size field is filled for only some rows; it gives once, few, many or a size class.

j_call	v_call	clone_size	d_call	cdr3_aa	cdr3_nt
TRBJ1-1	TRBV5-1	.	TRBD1	CASSLGTGATEAFF	TGCGCCAGCAGCTTGGGGACAGGGGCCACTGAAGCTTTCTTT
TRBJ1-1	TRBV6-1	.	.	CASSERAMGQGRGTEAFF	TGTGCCAGCAGTGAACGGGCCATGGGCCAGGGGCGAGGCACTGAAGCTTTCTTT
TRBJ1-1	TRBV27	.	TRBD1	CASSLGQGRMTEAFF	TGTGCCAGCAGTTTAGGACAGGGGAGAATGACTGAAGCTTTCTTT
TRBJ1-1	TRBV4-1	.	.	CASSTERVYTEAFF	TGCGCCAGCAGCACCGAGAGGGTGTACACTGAAGCTTTCTTT
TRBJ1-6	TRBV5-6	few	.	CASSLGQTNSPLHF	TGTGCCAGCAGCTTGGGACAAACTAATTCACCCCTCCACTTT
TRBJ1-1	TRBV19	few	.	CASSMSGRVNTEAFF	TGTGCCAGTAGTATGTCTGGCAGGGTGAACACTGAAGCTTTCTTT
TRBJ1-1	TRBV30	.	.	CACAEGGEAFF	TGTGCCTGTGCCGAAGGAGGAGAAGCTTTCTTT
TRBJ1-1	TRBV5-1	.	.	CASSLGHGGRESLMNTEAFF	TGCGCCAGCAGCTTGGGCCACGGGGGACGGGAAAGCCTTATGAACACTGAAGCTTTCTTT
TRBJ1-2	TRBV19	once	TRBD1	CASSKYRGRNYGYTF	TGTGCCAGTAGTAAATACAGGGGGCGCAACTATGGCTACACCTTC
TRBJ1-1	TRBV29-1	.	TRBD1	CSVAGQGSEAFF	TGCAGCGTCGCCGGACAGGGCTCTGAAGCTTTCTTT
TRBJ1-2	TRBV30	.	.	CAWSGMQDYGYTF	TGTGCCTGGAGTGGAATGCAGGACTATGGCTACACCTTC
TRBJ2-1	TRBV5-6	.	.	CASSFTTGDSYNEQFF	TGTGCCAGCAGCTTTACAACAGGTGACTCCTACAATGAGCAGTTCTTC
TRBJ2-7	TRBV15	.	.	CATSSELAAPYEQYF	TGTGCCACCAGCAGTGAATTGGCAGCGCCCTACGAGCAGTACTTC
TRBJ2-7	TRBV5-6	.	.	CASSFGGFDEQYF	TGTGCCAGCAGCTTTGGAGGTTTCGACGAGCAGTACTTC
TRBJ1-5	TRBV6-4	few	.	CASSEEDTSPKPQHF	TGTGCCAGCAGTGAAGAAGACACGTCACCCAAGCCCCAGCATTTT
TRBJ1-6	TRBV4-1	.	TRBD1	CASRDRDSSLHNSPLHF	TGCGCCAGCAGGGACAGGGACTCGAGTCTCCATAATTCACCCCTCCACTTT
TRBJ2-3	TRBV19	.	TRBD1	CASSTDRGPADTQYF	TGTGCCAGTAGTACCGACAGGGGGCCTGCAGATACGCAGTATTTT
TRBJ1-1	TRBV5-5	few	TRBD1	CASSFQGANTEAFF	TGTGCCAGCAGCTTCCAGGGGGCGAACACTGAAGCTTTCTTT
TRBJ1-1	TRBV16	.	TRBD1	CASSGQVNTEAFF	TGTGCCAGCAGCGGACAGGTGAACACTGAAGCTTTCTTT
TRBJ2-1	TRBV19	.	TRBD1	CASRDRGRDNEQFF	TGTGCCAGTAGAGACAGGGGCCGGGACAATGAGCAGTTCTTC
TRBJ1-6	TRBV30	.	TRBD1	CAWATGVGSPLHF	TGTGCCTGGGCCACAGGGGTAGGATCACCCCTCCACTTT
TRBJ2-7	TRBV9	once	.	CASSETGTSRSYEQYF	TGTGCCAGCAGCGAAACCGGGACTTCCCGCTCCTACGAGCAGTACTTC
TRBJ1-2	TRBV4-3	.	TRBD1	CASSPAGTGSYGYTF	TGCGCCAGCAGCCCCGCCGGGACAGGGAGTTATGGCTACACCTTC
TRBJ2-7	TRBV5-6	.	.	CASSLSGTVSYEQYF	TGTGCCAGCAGCCTAAGCGGTACCGTCTCCTACGAGCAGTACTTC
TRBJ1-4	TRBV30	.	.	CAWSVPGRGGGEKLFF	TGTGCCTGGAGTGTACCGGGCAGGGGCGGAGGTGAAAAACTGTTTTTT
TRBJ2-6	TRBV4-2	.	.	CASSPAYKSGANVLTF	TGTGCCAGCAGCCCCGCTTACAAGTCTGGGGCCAACGTCCTGACTTTC
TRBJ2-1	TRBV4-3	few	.	CASSQDWRGRGNEQFF	TGCGCCAGCAGCCAAGATTGGAGGGGGCGAGGGAATGAGCAGTTCTTC
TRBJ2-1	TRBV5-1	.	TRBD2	CASSLGGGEYNEQFF	TGCGCCAGCAGCTTGGGGGGAGGGGAGTACAATGAGCAGTTCTTC
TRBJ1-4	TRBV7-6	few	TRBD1	CASSPTGTGDEKLFF	TGTGCCAGCAGCCCAACCGGGACAGGGGATGAAAAACTGTTTTTT